These 25 T cell receptor beta chains came from one sample sequenced in a study of shared clonotypes between healthy human individuals. The table came from immunoSEQ multiplex PCR; TCRdb's copy has only in-frame clones and leaves some out. The data hold 650,000 to 700,000 clones, with 90% observed a single time. What was sequenced was memory CD8+ T cells from PBMCs. Subset meaning: CD45RO+ cells pooled with CCR7-negative TemRA cells. Receptor source: a young man in good health. Some clones in this sample may be carry-over from other donors' samples.

The V and J genes are TRBV4-3 and TRBJ1-2; 7 nucleotides line up with TRBD1. The length of the CDR3 is 15 residues. The germline gives CDR1 LGHNA, CDR2 YSLEER. J lost 7 bases, V lost 5 bases, and 13 bases had no gene match. The CDR3: CASSSPGGWNAGYTF. CDR3 DNA: TGCGCCAGCAGCTCGCCAGGGGGGTGGAATGCTGGCTACACCTTC.

V and J are TRBV25-1 and TRBJ2-2; D unclear. CDR1 MGHDK and CDR2 SYGVNS come from the germline V gene. Trimming cost V 4 bases and J 11 bases, with 14 bases left between them. This CDR3 comprises 13 residues. In DNA, the CDR3 is TGTGCCAGCAGTGTTGGTAACTCGGCCGAGCTGTTTTTT. Protein: CASSVGNSAELFF.

The chain is built from TRBV28 and TRBJ1-2; D call uncertain. The CDR3 contains 15 residues. V gave up 4 bases and J gave up 0 bases, with 12 bases separating them. The germline V gene encodes CDR1 MDHEN and CDR2 SYDVKM. Here the CDR3 reads CASSSPTETNYGYTF. CDR3 in DNA: TGTGCCAGCAGTTCCCCGACCGAGACTAACTATGGCTACACCTTC.

The chain is built from TRBV7-9 and TRBJ1-1, with unresolved D. Germline lookup yields CDR1 SEHNR and CDR2 FQNEAQ (reference sequence). Deletions cut 2 bases from V and 1 base from J, with 11 bases between. The CDR3 consists of 15 residues. Written as DNA, the CDR3 is TGTGCCAGCAGCTTAAGGTCGTCCACGAACACTGAAGCTTTCTTT. Translating gives CASSLRSSTNTEAFF.

This clone has a single count. The V gene is TRBV10-3, the J gene TRBJ2-5, with D possibly TRBD1 on 5 matching bases. The CDR3 runs 14 residues. CDR1 and CDR2 from the germline V gene are ENHRY and SYGVKD. Trimming shortened V by 2 bases and J by 5 bases, and 12 bases separated the two germline ends. This chain's CDR3 is CAISEPGSGETQYF. CDR3 nucleotides: TGTGCCATCAGTGAGCCGGGTTCAGGGGAGACCCAGTACTTC.

Comment on this clone: Other DNA variants within this sample encode the same CDR3. This sequence joins TRBV5-4 and TRBJ2-7, with a weak D call TRBD1 (5 bases). In germline, CDR1 is SGHNT, CDR2 YYREEE (reference sequence). V was shortened by 0 bases and J by 2 bases, with 6 bases between the two germline ends. The CDR3 length is 13 residues. CDR3 coding DNA: TGTGCCAGCAGCTTGGGCAGGGCCTACGAGCAGTACTTC. Protein sequence: CASSLGRAYEQYF. Full variable domain (missing parts from reference TRBV5-4 and TRBJ2-7): ETGVTQSPTHLIKTRGQQVTLRCSSQSGHNTVSWYQQALGQGPQFIFQYYREEENGRGNFPPRFSGLQFPNYSSELNVNALELDDSALYLCASSLGRAYEQYFGPGTRLTVT.

The rearrangement uses TRBV7-4 and TRBJ2-7; 12 positions match TRBD2. Germline CDR1 is SGHVT and CDR2 is SQSDAQ. Trimming at V came to 3 bases and at J to 3 bases, leaving 3 bases not matched to a gene. CDR3 length: 15 residues. CDR3: CASSFLAGGGYEQYF. The CDR3 region has the DNA TGTGCCAGCAGCTTTCTAGCGGGAGGGGGCTACGAGCAGTACTTC.

A single count supports this clone. J is TRBJ1-2 and V is TRBV5-6; D gene unclear. Germline values: CDR1 SGHDT, CDR2 YYEEEE. The V end was cut by 0 bases, the J end by 7 bases, with 10 bases between. CDR3 length: 13 amino acids. CDR3 sequence reads: CASSLVAGSGYTF. CDR3 DNA: TGTGCCAGCAGCTTGGTCGCCGGGTCTGGCTACACCTTC.

The chain uses TRBV7-9 and TRBJ1-1, with TRBD1 as a possible D gene (5 bases). The CDR3 contains 12 residues. The V gene's germline CDR1 is SEHNR and CDR2 FQNEAQ (reference sequence). V lost 6 bases, J lost 10 bases, and 15 bases lay in between. CDR3 residues: CASRERGGLAFF. Written as DNA, the CDR3 is TGTGCCAGCAGGGAGAGGGGTGGATTAGCTTTCTTT.

This rearrangement joins TRBV6-5 to TRBJ2-2; the D gene could be TRBD1 or TRBD2 (5 bases each). Germline CDR1 reads MNHEY; CDR2 reads SVGAGI. Trimming removed 8 bases at V and 2 bases at J, with 15 bases between. The length of the CDR3 is 15 residues. CDR3 sequence (DNA): TGTGCCAGCTGGGGCCAGACTAAAAACACCGGGGAGCTGTTTTTT. Protein product: CASWGQTKNTGELFF.

The rearrangement links TRBV18 to TRBJ2-7; 10 positions agree with TRBD2. The CDR3 is 16 amino acids. Germline values: CDR1 KGHSH, CDR2 LQKENI. V gave up 3 bases and J gave up 4 bases; unmatched junction bases: 9. The CDR3 is CASSPRSGRAKYEQYF. The DNA of the CDR3 is TGTGCCAGCTCACCCAGGAGCGGGAGGGCCAAATACGAGCAGTACTTC. The full variable domain, in which reference TRBV18 and TRBJ2-7 provide the parts outside the CDR3, is NAGVMQNPRHLVRRRGQEARLRCSPMKGHSHVYWYRQLPEEGLKFMVYLQKENIIDESGMPKERFSAEFPKEGPSILRIQQVVRGDSAAYFCASSPRSGRAKYEQYFGPGTRLTVT.

This chain uses TRBV7-9 with TRBJ2-5, with D possibly TRBD1 on 5 matching bases. The CDR3 has 15 residues. V shed 3 bases and J shed 1 base, with 12 bases lying between them. The germline CDR1 and CDR2 sequences are SEHNR and FQNEAQ (reference sequence). The chain's CDR3 is CASSFPTASQETQYF. The CDR3 DNA reads as TGTGCCAGCAGCTTCCCGACAGCCTCCCAAGAGACCCAGTACTTC.

The V and J genes are TRBV9 and TRBJ1-1; the D gene is possibly TRBD1 (6 bases). The CDR3 totals 17 residues. V was shortened by 4 bases and J by 3 bases, with 22 bases between the two germline ends. The V gene's germline CDR1 is SGDLS and CDR2 YYNGEE. CDR3 DNA: TGTGCCAGCAGCCCTCACAGGGAGCTCTATGGGGACACTGAAGCTTTCTTT. Its protein product is CASSPHRELYGDTEAFF.

The chain recombines TRBV7-9 with TRBJ2-2; no firm D call. Germline V lookup: CDR1 SEHNR, CDR2 FQNEAQ (reference sequence). The CDR3 spans 15 residues. Trimming pared 1 base from V and 7 bases from J, leaving 13 bases between. CDR3 sequence reads: CASSLVPDDLGELFF. The CDR3 coding sequence is TGTGCCAGCAGCTTAGTCCCAGACGACCTCGGGGAGCTGTTTTTT.

This rearrangement joins TRBV6-1 to TRBJ2-7; tentative D call: TRBD2 (6 bases). V was clipped by 6 bases and J by 2 bases, with 17 bases between them. CDR3 size: 15 residues. Germline CDR1 reads MNHNS; CDR2 reads SASEGT. Here the CDR3 DNA reads TGTGCCAGCAGGGAGGGACCGAAGGCTCCCTACGAGCAGTACTTC. It translates to CASREGPKAPYEQYF.

Notes on this clone: One end of the junction does not line up with germline, which may come from a read error. The rearrangement joins TRBV27 to TRBJ2-7; D remains unclear. The CDR3 runs 14 residues. Germline lookup yields CDR1 MNHEY and CDR2 SMNVEV (reference sequence). CDR3 amino acids: CASSSDGGTYVQYF. CDR3 DNA sequence: TGTGCCAGCAGTTCGGACGGTGGTACCTACGTGCAGTACTTC.

The chain employs TRBV27 and TRBJ1-1; 10 positions match TRBD1. The trim removed 8 bases at V and 0 bases at J, leaving 6 bases unmatched. CDR3 length: 15 amino acids. Germline values: CDR1 MNHEY, CDR2 SMNVEV (reference sequence). Here the CDR3 DNA reads TGTGCCAGCGGGGACAGGGGAGGGATGAACACTGAAGCTTTCTTT. Encoded protein: CASGDRGGMNTEAFF.

J is TRBJ2-7 and V is TRBV9; 9 bases are shared with TRBD2. Germline loops: CDR1 SGDLS, CDR2 YYNGEE. Trimming took 4 bases from V and 5 from J; bases not matched to a gene: 10. The CDR3 has 15 amino acids. The CDR3 loop reads CASSPFSGSRHEQYF. The CDR3 DNA reads as TGTGCCAGCAGCCCCTTTAGCGGGAGTCGGCACGAGCAGTACTTC.

The V and J genes are TRBV19 and TRBJ2-5; D assignment may be TRBD1 or TRBD2 (5 bases each). With 6 bases removed from V and 5 bases from J, the gap between germline ends came to 16 bases. This CDR3 has 14 residues. Germline lookup yields CDR1 LNHDA and CDR2 SQIVND (reference sequence). CDR3 nucleotides: TGTGCCAGTAGAAAGTCGGGACGGCAGGAGACCCAGTACTTC. It encodes CASRKSGRQETQYF.

This clone was seen more than once but under ten times. V and J are TRBV9 and TRBJ1-1; 8 bases agree with TRBD1. Germline assignment: CDR1 SGDLS and CDR2 YYNGEE. This CDR3 spans 12 amino acids. V lost 3 bases to trimming and J lost 7 bases; unmatched junction nucleotides: 2. The CDR3 DNA sequence: TGTGCCAGCAGCGGGACAGGGAATGAAGCTTTCTTT. It is translated as CASSGTGNEAFF.

The V gene is TRBV10-3, the J gene TRBJ2-7; 11 bases match TRBD2. The germline V gene has CDR1 ENHRY and CDR2 SYGVKD. This CDR3 spans 17 amino acids. Trimming cost V 2 bases and J 1 base; bases outside gene matches: 7. In DNA, the CDR3 is TGTGCCATCAGTGAGAAGGGGACTAGCGGAATATCCTACGAGCAGTACTTC. The encoded protein is CAISEKGTSGISYEQYF.

The chain recombines TRBV7-9 with TRBJ1-4; D call uncertain. This CDR3 contains 13 residues. Per the germline V gene, CDR1 is SEHNR and CDR2 is FQNEAQ (reference sequence). With 11 bases removed from V and 3 bases from J, the gap between germline ends came to 13 bases. Here the CDR3 DNA reads TGTGCCGGTAAGGGAGTTGCTAATGAAAAACTGTTTTTT. Translating gives CAGKGVANEKLFF.

The J gene is TRBJ1-5, the V gene TRBV15, with D tentatively TRBD1 (6 bases). The CDR3 is 16 amino acids. From germline, CDR1 is LNHNV and CDR2 YYDKDF (reference sequence). V lost 0 bases to trimming and J lost 0 bases, with 9 bases between them. CDR3 coding DNA: TGTGCCACCAGCAGAGAGCGGGACAATAGCAATCAGCCCCAGCATTTT. This codes for CATSRERDNSNQPQHF.

The sample holds a few counts of this clone. This sequence joins TRBV27 and TRBJ1-5; no firm D call. The CDR3 sequence is 17 residues long. Deletions cut 5 bases from V and 1 base from J, with 18 bases between. The germline gives CDR1 MNHEY, CDR2 SMNVEV (reference sequence). The CDR3 region has the DNA TGTGCCAGCAGTCGTCGACGGCTTCTCTGGAGCAATCAGCCCCAGCATTTT. The encoded protein is CASSRRRLLWSNQPQHF.

This chain links TRBV30 with TRBJ2-2; D gene unclear. This CDR3 is 13 amino acids long. The V gene lost 1 base and the J gene lost 3 bases, with 6 bases spanning the gap. Germline loops: CDR1 GTSNPN, CDR2 SVGIG (reference sequence). The CDR3 DNA sequence: TGTGCCTGGAGTGGACCCTACACCGGGGAGCTGTTTTTT. Translated, it gives CAWSGPYTGELFF.